The sequence of this TCR beta chain was determined in a study of human T cells and chemical hapten exposure. The time point was: patch test 2, 6 weeks after DPC sensitization. Stated treatment: therapeutic diphenylcyclopropenone sensitization with weekly scalp DPC. TCRdb re-called the RACE reads with MiXCR, one entry per CDR3 protein. Found here are about 110,000 distinct CDR3 sequences, roughly 10% of them singletons; the top ten hold 3.1%. This clonotype was seen a handful of times. The CDR3 loop spans 15 amino acids. Germline V gives CDR1 SGHRS, CDR2 YFSETQ. V was cut by 0 bases and J by 10 bases, with 17 bases left in between.

This receptor was identified in a middle-aged woman with alopecia areata. Some clones in this sample may be carry-over from other donors' samples. The genes are TRBV5-1 and TRBJ2-1; D is possibly TRBD2 (5 bases). The material was whole blood, obtained in connection with sensitization to the hapten diphenylcyclopropenone (DPC). CDR3 sequence (DNA): TGCGCCAGCAGCTTGGCGGTGGTGGCGGGTCGGGAGCAGTTCTTC. Amino acids: CASSLAVVAGREQFF.